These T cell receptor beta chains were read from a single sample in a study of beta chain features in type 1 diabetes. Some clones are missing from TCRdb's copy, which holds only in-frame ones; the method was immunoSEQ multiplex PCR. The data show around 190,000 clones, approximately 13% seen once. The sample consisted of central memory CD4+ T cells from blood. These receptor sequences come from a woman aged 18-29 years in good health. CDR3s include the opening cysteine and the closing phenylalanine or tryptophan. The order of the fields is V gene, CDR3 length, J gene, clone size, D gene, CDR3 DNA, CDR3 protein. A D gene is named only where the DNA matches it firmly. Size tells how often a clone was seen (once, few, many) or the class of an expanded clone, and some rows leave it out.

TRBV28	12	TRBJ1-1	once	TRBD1	TGTGCCAGCCTCGACAGGGTGGCTGAAGCTTTCTTT	CASLDRVAEAFF
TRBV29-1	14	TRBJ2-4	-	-	TGCAGCGTTGAATTTGGGCAGGGAAGAAACATTCAGTACTTC	CSVEFGQGRNIQYF
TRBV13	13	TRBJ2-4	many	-	TGTGCCAGCAGCTCGGGCAGGGGAGACATTCAGTACTTC	CASSSGRGDIQYF
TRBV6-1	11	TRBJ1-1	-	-	TGTGCGGTACTCAAGAACACTGAAGCTTTCTTT	CAVLKNTEAFF
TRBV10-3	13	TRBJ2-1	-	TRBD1	TGTGCCATCGCCGACAGGGCCGACAATGAGCAGTTCTTC	CAIADRADNEQFF
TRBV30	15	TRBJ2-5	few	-	TGTGCCTGGAGTCGCCAATCCGGGACTCGGGAGACCCAGTACTTC	CAWSRQSGTRETQYF
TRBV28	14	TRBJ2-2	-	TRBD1	TGTGCCAGCAGTTCTGGACAGGGGGCCGGGGAGCTGTTTTTT	CASSSGQGAGELFF
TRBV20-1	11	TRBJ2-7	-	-	TGCAGTGCTGGGGACACCTACGAGCAGTACTTC	CSAGDTYEQYF
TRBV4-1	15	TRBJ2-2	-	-	TGCGCCAGCAGCCCATTACTTAAGTCCGAAGGGGAGCTGTTTTTT	CASSPLLKSEGELFF
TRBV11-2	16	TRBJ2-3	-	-	TGTGCCAGCAGCTTAATTAGCGGAGATTTCACAGATACGCAGTATTTT	CASSLISGDFTDTQYF
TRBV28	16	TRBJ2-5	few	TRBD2	TGTGCCAGCAGAATGGGGAGAGGGACTAGCAGAGAGACCCAGTACTTC	CASRMGRGTSRETQYF
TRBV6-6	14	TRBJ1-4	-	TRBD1	TGTGCCAGCAGTTTGACAGGGCTTAATGAAAAACTGTTTTTT	CASSLTGLNEKLFF
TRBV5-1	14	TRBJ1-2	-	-	TGCGCCAGCAGCATGACAGCTTCCCCTGATGGCTACACCTTC	CASSMTASPDGYTF
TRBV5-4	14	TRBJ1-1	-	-	TGTGCCAGCAGCTTGCCAGGGCGTGACACTGAAGCTTTCTTT	CASSLPGRDTEAFF
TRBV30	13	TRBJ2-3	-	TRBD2	TGTGCCTGGACTAGCGGAGGCACAGATACGCAGTATTTT	CAWTSGGTDTQYF
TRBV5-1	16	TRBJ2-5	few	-	TGCGCCAGCAGCTTAAATTACTACCCGAAAGCGGAGACCCAGTACTTC	CASSLNYYPKAETQYF
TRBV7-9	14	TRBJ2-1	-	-	TGTGCCACCACGGGAGACGGACAATACAATGAGCAGTTCTTC	CATTGDGQYNEQFF
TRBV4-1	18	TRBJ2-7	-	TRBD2	TGCGCCAGCAGCCAAGATAAGGGGCTAGCGGGAGTAGAACACGAGCAGTACTTC	CASSQDKGLAGVEHEQYF
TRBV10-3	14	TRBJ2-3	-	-	TGTGCCACTCGAGAGGACTTTGGCACAGATACGCAGTATTTT	CATREDFGTDTQYF
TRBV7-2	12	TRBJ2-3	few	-	TGTGCCAGCAGTCCTTCGGGAGATACGCAGTATTTT	CASSPSGDTQYF
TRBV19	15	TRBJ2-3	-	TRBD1	TGTGCCAGTAGTATATATGGGACAGGATCAGATACGCAGTATTTT	CASSIYGTGSDTQYF
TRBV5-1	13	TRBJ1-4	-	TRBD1	TGCGCCAGCAGCTTGCGACAGGGCGAAAGCCTGTTTTTT	CASSLRQGESLFF
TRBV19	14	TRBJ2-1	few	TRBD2	TGTGCCAGTACGCGGGAGGGCTTCCTCAATGAGCAGTTCTTC	CASTREGFLNEQFF
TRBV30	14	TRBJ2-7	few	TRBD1	TGTGCCTGGAGTGTAGGGCTGGGACAGGGGCAGCAGTACTTC	CAWSVGLGQGQQYF
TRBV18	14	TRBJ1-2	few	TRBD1	TGTGCCAGCTCCCCAGACAGGGCAGGCTATGGCTACACCTTC	CASSPDRAGYGYTF
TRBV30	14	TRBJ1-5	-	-	TGTGCCTGGACCGCGGGACCGCGCAATCAGCCCCAGCATTTT	CAWTAGPRNQPQHF
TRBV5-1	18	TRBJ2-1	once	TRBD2	TGCGCCAGCAGCCATGGAGATAGCGGGATGATCTCCTACAATGAGCAGTTCTTC	CASSHGDSGMISYNEQFF
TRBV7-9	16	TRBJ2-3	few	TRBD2	TGTGCCAGCAGCTTAGACGTCGCGGGAGACACAGATACGCAGTATTTT	CASSLDVAGDTDTQYF
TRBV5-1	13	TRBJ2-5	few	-	TGCGCCAGCAGCTTCGGGAACCAAGAGACCCAGTACTTC	CASSFGNQETQYF
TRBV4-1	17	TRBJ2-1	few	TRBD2	TGCGCCAGCAGCCAAGGGTTAGGACTAGGAGGCTACAATGAGCAGTTCTTC	CASSQGLGLGGYNEQFF
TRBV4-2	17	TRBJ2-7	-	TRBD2	TGTGCCAGCAGCCAGGGGAAGGGGACTAGCGGTTCCTACGAGCAGTACTTC	CASSQGKGTSGSYEQYF
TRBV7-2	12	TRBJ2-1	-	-	TGTGCCAGCAGCTTAACAGGGTATGAGCAGTTCTTC	CASSLTGYEQFF
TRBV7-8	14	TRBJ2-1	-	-	TGTGCCAGCAGCAAGGTGGAGCGACACAATGAGCAGTTCTTC	CASSKVERHNEQFF
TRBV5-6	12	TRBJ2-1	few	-	TGTGCCAGCAGCTTTAAATACAATGAGCAGTTCTTC	CASSFKYNEQFF
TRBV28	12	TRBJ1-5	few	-	TGTGCCAGCAGAGGGACTATAGGGCCCCAGCATTTT	CASRGTIGPQHF
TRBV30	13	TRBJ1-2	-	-	TGTGCCTGGAGTGAGGTGTGGGCCGGTGGCTACACCTTC	CAWSEVWAGGYTF
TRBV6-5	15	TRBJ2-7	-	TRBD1	TGTGCCAGCAAGACGACAGGGGTTAGCTCCTACGAGCAGTACTTC	CASKTTGVSSYEQYF
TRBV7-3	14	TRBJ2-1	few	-	TGTGCCAGCAGCCTTGGGTCGTCAGCGAATGAGCAGTTCTTC	CASSLGSSANEQFF
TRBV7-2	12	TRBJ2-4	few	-	TGTGCCAGCAGCGAAACCTGGACTATTCAGTACTTC	CASSETWTIQYF
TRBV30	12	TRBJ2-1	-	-	TGTGCCTGGAGCCGGGATCGTAATGAGCAGTTCTTC	CAWSRDRNEQFF
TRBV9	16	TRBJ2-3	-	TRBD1	TGTGCCAGCAGCCCGGGACAGGGAGTGGGGACAGATACGCAGTATTTT	CASSPGQGVGTDTQYF
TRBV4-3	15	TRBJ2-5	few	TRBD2	TGCGCCAGCAGCCAAGGACTAGCGGGACTAGAGACCCAGTACTTC	CASSQGLAGLETQYF
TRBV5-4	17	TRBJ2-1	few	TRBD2	TGTGCCAGCAGCTTGGATAGCGGGGGAAAGGCCTACAATGAGCAGTTCTTC	CASSLDSGGKAYNEQFF
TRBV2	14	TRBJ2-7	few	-	TGTGCCAGCAAGAGAGACATGAGCTCCTACGAGCAGTACTTC	CASKRDMSSYEQYF
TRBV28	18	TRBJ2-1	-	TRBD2	TGTGCCAGCAGTTTATCTGGGTGGCTAGCGGGAAGTTACAATGAGCAGTTCTTC	CASSLSGWLAGSYNEQFF
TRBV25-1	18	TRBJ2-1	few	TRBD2	TGTGCCAGCACCCCGGGACTAGCGGGAGGAACCTTCAGCGATGAGCAGTTCTTC	CASTPGLAGGTFSDEQFF
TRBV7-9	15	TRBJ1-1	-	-	TGTGCCAGCAGCTTAGCGAGGGTATTGAACACTGAAGCTTTCTTT	CASSLARVLNTEAFF
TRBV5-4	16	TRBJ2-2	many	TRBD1	TGTGCCAGCAGCTTGACAGGGGGAGGATACACCGGGGAGCTGTTTTTT	CASSLTGGGYTGELFF
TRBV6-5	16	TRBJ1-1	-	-	TGTGCCAGCAGTTACCGGAGTTCGAGTCCCAACACTGAAGCTTTCTTT	CASSYRSSSPNTEAFF
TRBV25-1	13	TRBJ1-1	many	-	TGTGCCAGCACCCGAGATTGGGCCACTGAAGCTTTCTTT	CASTRDWATEAFF
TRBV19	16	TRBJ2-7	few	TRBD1	TGTGCCAGTTCTAAGCTTGGGACAGGGATTTCCTACGAGCAGTACTTC	CASSKLGTGISYEQYF
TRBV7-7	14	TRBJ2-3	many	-	TGTGCTAGCAGCTTAGCGTCCGGGTCAGATACGCAGTATTTT	CASSLASGSDTQYF
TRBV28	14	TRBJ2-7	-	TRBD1	TGTGCCAGCAGTTTAACAGGGGGTCCCTACGAGCAGTACTTC	CASSLTGGPYEQYF